The rows below give T cell receptor beta chains drawn from one sample of a study of T cell changes during pregnancy in multiple sclerosis. Sequencing was performed with immunoSEQ multiplex PCR; in TCRdb, only in-frame clones are kept and a portion is missing. The sample holds about 36,000 clones, around nine tenths seen once. Source: CD8+ T cells from peripheral blood mononuclear cells, taken in the third trimester of pregnancy. The receptors were sampled from a female donor with multiple sclerosis, enrolled in a pregnancy study. Each CDR3 is given with its conserved first and last residue. D genes are given only for firm matches. Expanded clones are given a class, and other clones once, few, many or no size at all.

-	16	TRBV21-1	-	TRBJ1-6	CASSKGGQGVNSPLHF	TGTGCCAGCAGCAAAGGGGGACAGGGAGTAAATTCACCCCTCCACTTT
-	14	TRBV5-6	-	TRBJ1-1	CASATALVITEAFF	TGTGCCAGCGCGACAGCTCTTGTAATCACTGAAGCTTTCTTT
-	15	TRBV27	-	TRBJ2-7	CASSPQVGATYEQYF	TGTGCCAGCAGTCCCCAGGTGGGGGCAACCTACGAGCAGTACTTC
-	15	TRBV27	-	TRBJ2-7	CASSSQVPTSYEQYF	TGTGCCAGCAGTTCACAGGTCCCTACCTCCTACGAGCAGTACTTC
-	14	TRBV4-3	-	TRBJ1-1	CASSQAWRDTEAFF	TGCGCCAGCAGCCAAGCCTGGAGGGACACTGAAGCTTTCTTT
-	15	TRBV6-1	TRBD1	TRBJ1-2	CASSSLGTAPKGYTF	TGTGCCAGCAGTTCCTTGGGGACAGCCCCAAAGGGCTACACCTTC
-	13	TRBV29-1	TRBD1	TRBJ1-2	CSVGQGDGDGYTF	TGCAGCGTTGGGCAGGGGGACGGAGATGGCTACACCTTC
once	14	TRBV30	-	TRBJ1-4	CAWSATGLDEKLFF	TGTGCCTGGAGTGCCACAGGGCTGGATGAAAAACTGTTTTTT
few	14	TRBV10-3	-	TRBJ2-7	CAVQTGEPPYEQYF	TGTGCCGTACAAACTGGGGAGCCGCCCTACGAGCAGTACTTC
-	15	TRBV2	TRBD1	TRBJ2-7	CASSRTGAMAYEQYF	TGTGCCAGCAGTAGGACAGGGGCGATGGCCTACGAGCAGTACTTC
-	16	TRBV5-1	TRBD1	TRBJ1-4	CASSRGQGVVDEKLFF	TGCGCCAGCAGCCGGGGACAGGGGGTTGTCGATGAAAAACTGTTTTTT
-	12	TRBV6-1	-	TRBJ2-1	CASSFTGSEQFF	TGTGCCAGCAGTTTTACCGGGTCGGAGCAGTTCTTC
-	18	TRBV7-6	-	TRBJ1-2	CASSSNKGSIYQIPGYTF	TGTGCCAGCAGCTCGAACAAGGGGTCCATATACCAGATACCTGGCTACACCTTC
once	12	TRBV11-2	-	TRBJ1-1	CASSLVSTEAFF	TGTGCCAGCAGCTTAGTCTCCACTGAAGCTTTCTTT
-	17	TRBV9	-	TRBJ2-7	CASSVSWFRTAYHEQYF	TGTGCCAGCAGCGTATCTTGGTTTCGGACAGCTTACCACGAGCAGTACTTC
-	16	TRBV5-1	TRBD1	TRBJ2-2	CASIPSGQGQTGELFF	TGCGCCAGCATACCCTCGGGACAGGGTCAAACCGGGGAGCTGTTTTTT
-	15	TRBV15	-	TRBJ1-2	CATSPGRGLYYGYTF	TGTGCCACCAGTCCCGGGCGGGGACTATACTATGGCTACACCTTC
-	15	TRBV6-5	TRBD1	TRBJ2-5	CASRNVQGARETQYF	TGTGCCAGCAGAAACGTGCAGGGGGCGCGAGAGACCCAGTACTTC
-	14	TRBV19	TRBD2	TRBJ2-1	CASSIAGGNNEQFF	TGTGCCAGTAGTATAGCGGGAGGGAACAATGAGCAGTTCTTC
-	15	TRBV27	TRBD2	TRBJ2-3	CASSPQTSGRDTQYF	TGTGCCAGCAGTCCCCAGACTAGCGGGAGGGATACGCAGTATTTT
-	14	TRBV7-6	-	TRBJ2-5	CASSRGGRDETQYF	TGTGCCAGCAGCCGTGGAGGAAGAGATGAGACCCAGTACTTC
once	16	TRBV5-1	-	TRBJ1-3	CASSLVGELGRNTIYF	TGCGCCAGCAGCTTGGTAGGGGAACTGGGCAGAAACACCATATATTTT
-	16	TRBV4-2	-	TRBJ1-1	CASSQGRGILKIEAFF	TGTGCCAGCAGCCAAGGAAGGGGCATCCTTAAGATTGAAGCTTTCTTT
-	15	TRBV28	TRBD1	TRBJ1-5	CASSFGQGFRQPQHF	TGTGCCAGCAGCTTCGGACAGGGCTTTCGACAGCCCCAGCATTTT
once	14	TRBV19	TRBD1	TRBJ2-1	CASSDRGSYNEQFF	TGTGCCAGTAGCGACAGGGGTTCCTACAATGAGCAGTTCTTC
-	14	TRBV30	TRBD1	TRBJ2-2	CAWSPTGVTGELFF	TGTGCCTGGAGTCCAACAGGGGTTACCGGGGAGCTGTTTTTT
-	18	TRBV7-8	TRBD1	TRBJ1-2	CASSGRQVETGGMGGYTF	TGTGCCAGCAGCGGACGACAGGTCGAGACAGGGGGCATGGGTGGCTACACCTTC
-	16	TRBV5-1	TRBD2	TRBJ2-1	CASSPALPGGQGEQFF	TGCGCCAGCAGCCCAGCTCTTCCGGGAGGGCAGGGTGAGCAGTTCTTC
-	16	TRBV29-1	-	TRBJ1-1	CSVTDRDSFREAEAFF	TGCAGCGTCACGGACCGGGACTCGTTTCGCGAGGCTGAAGCTTTCTTT
-	13	TRBV29-1	-	TRBJ1-5	CSVGAEGNQPQHF	TGCAGCGTTGGAGCAGAGGGTAATCAGCCCCAGCATTTT
-	16	TRBV27	-	TRBJ1-4	CASTSLTGRRNEKLFF	TGTGCCAGCACAAGTTTAACAGGGCGGAGGAATGAAAAACTGTTTTTT
-	15	TRBV5-1	-	TRBJ2-3	CASSSTPTPGDTQYF	TGCGCCAGCAGCTCAACCCCGACGCCAGGAGATACGCAGTATTTT
-	14	TRBV5-1	TRBD1	TRBJ2-7	CASSLETGVYEQYF	TGCGCCAGCAGCTTAGAGACAGGGGTCTACGAGCAGTACTTC
-	13	TRBV27	-	TRBJ1-5	CASSLAGFQPQHF	TGTGCCAGCAGTTTAGCAGGGTTTCAGCCCCAGCATTTT
-	13	TRBV4-3	-	TRBJ1-1	CASSHTELAEAFF	TGCGCCAGCAGCCACACCGAGTTAGCGGAAGCTTTCTTT
-	15	TRBV2	-	TRBJ1-2	CASSEGQSTNYGYTF	TGTGCCAGCAGCGAAGGACAGTCGACAAACTATGGCTACACCTTC
once	14	TRBV7-9	TRBD1	TRBJ1-5	CASRSTGVNQPQHF	TGTGCCAGCAGGTCGACAGGGGTCAATCAGCCCCAGCATTTT
-	15	TRBV14	-	TRBJ1-2	CASSLEQGSNYGYTF	TGTGCCAGCAGCCTCGAACAGGGAAGTAACTATGGCTACACCTTC
-	15	TRBV6-1	TRBD1	TRBJ1-2	CASSESGGLVYGYTF	TGTGCCAGCAGTGAATCAGGGGGCCTGGTATATGGCTACACCTTC
-	13	TRBV19	-	TRBJ2-4	CASSTYAQGAQYF	TGTGCCAGTAGTACTTACGCACAGGGTGCACAGTACTTC
few	16	TRBV6-6	TRBD1	TRBJ1-3	CASSYGTVLPGNTIYF	TGTGCCAGCAGTTACGGGACAGTATTGCCTGGAAACACCATATATTTT
-	14	TRBV7-9	-	TRBJ1-5	CASSPTESNQPQHF	TGTGCCAGCAGCCCGACAGAAAGCAATCAGCCCCAGCATTTT
-	15	TRBV28	TRBD1	TRBJ2-3	CASSLGQGAGDTQYF	TGTGCCAGCAGTTTAGGGCAGGGGGCAGGAGATACGCAGTATTTT
once	17	TRBV27	-	TRBJ2-2	CASSLSGLALGTGELFF	TGTGCCAGCAGTTTATCAGGGCTAGCGTTAGGCACCGGGGAGCTGTTTTTT
-	14	TRBV19	-	TRBJ2-6	CATQGRSGANVLTF	TGTGCCACCCAGGGGCGATCTGGGGCCAACGTCCTGACTTTC
-	13	TRBV19	TRBD1	TRBJ2-1	CASGQGLNNEQFF	TGTGCCAGCGGACAGGGCCTGAACAATGAGCAGTTCTTC
-	14	TRBV7-6	-	TRBJ2-1	CASSLRLAWNEQFF	TGTGCCAGCAGCTTACGGCTAGCGTGGAATGAGCAGTTCTTC
-	15	TRBV2	-	TRBJ2-3	CASSDPGLRKDTQYF	TGTGCCAGCAGTGACCCAGGGTTACGAAAAGATACGCAGTATTTT
-	14	TRBV6-6	-	TRBJ1-5	CASSYFRGNQPQHF	TGTGCCAGCAGTTACTTCAGGGGCAATCAGCCCCAGCATTTT
-	16	TRBV7-9	TRBD2	TRBJ2-1	CASSAVTSGRYNEQFF	TGTGCCAGCAGCGCAGTCACTAGCGGGAGGTACAATGAGCAGTTCTTC
-	15	TRBV7-9	TRBD1	TRBJ2-2	CASSPPDRVTGELFF	TGTGCCAGCAGCCCTCCTGACAGGGTCACCGGGGAGCTGTTTTTT
-	14	TRBV7-9	TRBD1	TRBJ1-2	CASSLVSGGDGYTF	TGTGCCAGCAGCTTAGTTTCAGGGGGCGATGGCTACACCTTC
-	13	TRBV5-1	-	TRBJ2-3	CASNERSTDTQYF	TGCGCCAGCAATGAGCGGAGCACAGATACGCAGTATTTT
-	14	TRBV30	TRBD1	TRBJ2-7	CAWSLGQGSYEQYF	TGTGCCTGGAGTTTAGGACAGGGGTCCTACGAGCAGTACTTC